This T cell receptor beta chain comes out of a study of shared clonotypes between healthy human individuals. The authors ran the assay at deep level. The repertoire was sequenced with immunoSEQ multiplex PCR; TCRdb's copy has only in-frame clones and lacks some. In the table there are around 2.1 million clones, about 92% of which are singletons. A remark on this clone: Antigen: not known.

Germline CDR1 reads SGHVS; CDR2 reads FNYEAQ. V shed 2 bases and J shed 8 bases, with 16 bases lying between them. The CDR3 has 15 amino acids. Only CD45RO-negative cells positively selected for CCR7 counted as naive CD8 cells, so terminally differentiated effector memory CD45RA+ cells were excluded. Donors were Caucasian adults residing in Nashville, Tennessee, USA. Notes on the study in general: An effect of sequencing depth on clonotype sharing among donors was expected.

The clonotype was recovered from a man between 18 and 35 years old in good health. Some clones in this sample may be carry-over from other donors' samples. The chain has TRBV7-6 and TRBJ2-4, with TRBD2 as a possible D gene (5 bases). The specimen sequenced was naive CD8+ T cells from PBMCs. The DNA of the CDR3 is TGTGCCAGCAGCTTAAGGGAAGTGGACGGGGACATTCAGTACTTC. It is translated as CASSLREVDGDIQYF.